These 13 T cell receptor beta chains originate from one sample sequenced in a study of shared clonotypes between healthy human individuals. Sequencing used immunoSEQ multiplex PCR; TCRdb keeps in-frame clones, though not all of them. The sample includes some 200,000 clones, roughly 91% of them seen just once. Sequencing was carried out using naive CD4+ T cells sorted from blood. Subset in this sample: CD45RA+ positively selected. The receptors stem from a woman younger than 45 in good health.

V usage is TRBV27 and J usage is TRBJ2-7; 11 bases are shared with TRBD2. V was clipped by 7 bases and J by 0 bases; unmatched bases: 5. CDR1 MNHEY and CDR2 SMNVEV come from the germline V gene (reference sequence). This CDR3 has 15 amino acids. CDR3 bases: TGTGCCAGCACCGTAGCGGGAGGGACCTCCTACGAGCAGTACTTC. Its translation is CASTVAGGTSYEQYF.

This clone was seen a few times. V and J are TRBV18 and TRBJ2-7; tentative D call: TRBD2 (6 bases). CDR1 and CDR2 from the germline V gene are KGHSH and LQKENI. The CDR3 covers 14 residues. Deletions cut 2 bases from V and 4 bases from J, with 12 bases between. CDR3 region: CASSPAGPPYEQYF. In DNA, the CDR3 is TGTGCCAGCTCACCAGCGGGACCGCCATACGAGCAGTACTTC. Filled out from reference TRBV18 and TRBJ2-7, the complete variable domain reads NAGVMQNPRHLVRRRGQEARLRCSPMKGHSHVYWYRQLPEEGLKFMVYLQKENIIDESGMPKERFSAEFPKEGPSILRIQQVVRGDSAAYFCASSPAGPPYEQYFGPGTRLTVT.

This clone was counted between two and nine times. The rearrangement uses TRBV4-1 and TRBJ1-5, with a weak D call TRBD1 (6 bases). Trimming removed 1 base at V and 5 bases at J, with 15 bases between. This CDR3 spans 16 amino acids. CDR1 is MGHRA and CDR2 is YSYEKL in the germline V gene. This chain's CDR3 is CASSQAAGTPYQPQHF. CDR3 nucleotides: TGCGCCAGCAGCCAAGCCGCCGGGACACCATATCAGCCCCAGCATTTT.

This clone has just a few counts. CDR3 region: CASSQDRVREQYF. The DNA for the CDR3 is TGCGCCAGCAGCCAAGACAGGGTCCGCGAGCAGTACTTC. This chain uses TRBV4-1 with TRBJ2-7; D possibly corresponds to TRBD1 (5 bases). V dropped 0 bases and J dropped 6 bases, with 9 bases sitting between them. Germline V gene data show CDR1 as MGHRA and CDR2 as YSYEKL. The CDR3 length is 13 residues.

V is TRBV28 and J is TRBJ1-1, with TRBD1 matching over 7 bases. V lost 3 bases, J lost 1 base, and 5 bases stayed unmatched. This CDR3 contains 15 residues. Germline V CDR1 and CDR2: MDHEN, SYDVKM. DNA for the CDR3: TGTGCCAGCAGTTTCCCCGGGACAGCGAACACTGAAGCTTTCTTT. It encodes CASSFPGTANTEAFF.

The chain has TRBV2 and TRBJ1-1, with a tentative D call TRBD1 (5 bases). This CDR3 comprises 14 residues. Between the trimmed V and J ends, which lost 5 bases and 1 base, there was a span of 11 bases. Germline CDR1 SNHLY, CDR2 FYNNEI. This CDR3 is CASSTSGGNTEAFF. CDR3 in DNA: TGTGCCAGCAGTACCTCCGGGGGGAACACTGAAGCTTTCTTT.

The CDR3 DNA sequence: TGTGCCAGCTCACCCACTAGCGTATACAATGAGCAGTTCTTC. Protein: CASSPTSVYNEQFF. The chain recombines TRBV18 with TRBJ2-1, with 7 bases aligning to TRBD2. CDR1 is KGHSH, CDR2 LQKENI, per germline. After removal of 3 bases from V and 4 bases from J, the junction contained 3 bases not matched to a gene. This CDR3 has 14 amino acids.

V usage is TRBV6-5 and J usage is TRBJ1-2, with D maybe TRBD1 (5 bases). Germline V lookup: CDR1 MNHEY, CDR2 SVGAGI. Trimming took 0 bases from V and 6 from J, leaving 11 bases between them. The CDR3 runs to 14 residues. The CDR3 spells CASSYSGQGNGYTF. CDR3 coding DNA: TGTGCCAGCAGTTACTCGGGGCAGGGTAATGGCTACACCTTC.

The chain links TRBV2 to TRBJ1-3; D is undetermined. CDR1 SNHLY and CDR2 FYNNEI come from the germline V gene. There are 13 residues in the CDR3. The V end was cut by 2 bases, the J end by 4 bases, with 6 bases between. CDR3 protein: CASSEYQGNTIYF. CDR3 bases: TGTGCCAGCAGTGAATACCAGGGAAACACCATATATTTT.

This clone was seen once. The chain recombines TRBV10-3 with TRBJ1-1; unclear D gene. V lost 5 bases and J lost 5, with 6 bases in between. This CDR3 has 11 residues. CDR1 ENHRY and CDR2 SYGVKD come from the germline V gene. The CDR3 nucleotides are TGTGCCATCAGTAACTCTACTGAAGCTTTCTTT. Protein: CAISNSTEAFF.

The V call is TRBV11-2, the J call TRBJ2-5; 8 bases are shared with TRBD1. This CDR3 spans 14 amino acids. J lost 2 bases, V lost 5 bases, and 4 bases had no gene match. Germline V gives CDR1 SGHAT, CDR2 FQNNGV. The CDR3 DNA reads as TGTGCCAGCAGCCCCCGGACAGGGCAAGAGACCCAGTACTTC. Translation gives CASSPRTGQETQYF.

This chain connects TRBV28 to TRBJ2-7; TRBD1 matches at 7 bases. The CDR3 totals 14 residues. CDR1 MDHEN and CDR2 SYDVKM come from the germline V gene. Trimming removed 6 bases from V and 3 bases from J; junction bases left unmatched: 8. The CDR3 loop reads CASRNRGADYEQYF. DNA for the CDR3: TGTGCCAGCAGGAACAGGGGAGCGGACTACGAGCAGTACTTC.

The chain joins TRBV5-4 to TRBJ2-7; D is undetermined. CDR1 is SGHNT and CDR2 is YYREEE in the germline V gene (reference sequence). The length of the CDR3 is 14 residues. V was shortened by 6 bases and J by 2 bases, with 15 bases between the two germline ends. DNA for the CDR3: TGTGCCAGCACCCTGTGGTCCCGCCCCTACGAGCAGTACTTC. Amino acid sequence: CASTLWSRPYEQYF.